These 27 T cell receptor beta chains share one sample of origin, sequenced in a study of CD8 T cells in Susac syndrome. An amount of RNA that ranged from roughly 0.5 to 1 ug was reverse transcribed with random hexamers. TCRdb reanalysed the immunoSEQ multiplex PCR reads using MiXCR and keeps one entry per CDR3 protein. This table holds some 190,000 distinct CDR3 sequences, 90% to 95% found once. Sequencing was done on a sample of CD4+ T cells from PBMCs. These receptors were taken from a human donor in good health.

The chain uses TRBV20-1 and TRBJ1-1, with TRBD1 identical over 7 bases. The CDR3 consists of 13 residues. Germline trimming cut 5 bases from V and 2 bases from J; bases unmatched to any gene: 5. Germline V gene lookup returns CDR1 DFQATT and CDR2 SNEGSKA (reference sequence). CDR3 loop: CSAGGQPNTEAFF. The CDR3 coding sequence is TGCAGTGCTGGGGGACAGCCAAACACTGAAGCTTTCTTT.

Only one count was recorded for this clonotype. The chain couples TRBV2 to TRBJ1-6, with 7 bases matching TRBD1. Unmatched junction bases numbered 4, after V lost 5 bases and J lost 6 bases. The CDR3 runs to 14 residues. Per the germline V gene, CDR1 is SNHLY and CDR2 is FYNNEI. The CDR3 sequence is CASSTEGANSPLHF. CDR3 in DNA: TGTGCCAGCAGTACCGAGGGGGCTAATTCACCCCTCCACTTT. Supplemented by reference TRBV2 and TRBJ1-6, the full variable domain reads EPEVTQTPSHQVTQMGQEVILRCVPISNHLYFYWYRQILGQKVEFLVSFYNNEISEKSEIFDDQFSVERPDGSNFTLKIRSTKLEDSAMYFCASSTEGANSPLHFGNGTRLTVT.

The rearrangement joins TRBV4-1 to TRBJ2-1; a weak D match, TRBD1 (6 bases). CDR1 and CDR2 (germline): MGHRA, YSYEKL. This CDR3 comprises 15 residues. The V end was cut by 5 bases, the J end by 1 base, with 12 bases between. CDR3 sequence (DNA): TGCGCCAGCAGCTCTTACAGGGAATCCTACAATGAGCAGTTCTTC. It yields the protein CASSSYRESYNEQFF.

V usage is TRBV5-4 and J usage is TRBJ2-2; unclear D gene. The V end was cut by 2 bases, the J end by 6 bases, with 8 bases between. The CDR3 is made up of 13 amino acids. Germline-derived CDR1 and CDR2 are SGHNT and YYREEE (reference sequence). The CDR3 DNA reads as TGTGCCAGCAGCTTAGCCTCGCCCGGGGAGCTGTTTTTT. Translated, it gives CASSLASPGELFF.

The CDR3 bases are TGTGCCAGCAGCGACACTAGTTTCTACAATGAGCAGTTCTTC. Amino acid sequence: CASSDTSFYNEQFF. The chain links TRBV14 to TRBJ2-1; weak D call: TRBD2 (5 bases). Germline CDR1 reads SGHDN; CDR2 reads FVKESK. V was clipped by 5 bases and J by 3 bases, with 11 bases between them. This CDR3 region has 14 residues.

This chain joins TRBV30 and TRBJ1-3; D gene ambiguous. Deletions cut 3 bases from V and 0 bases from J, with 24 bases between. This CDR3 comprises 19 residues. Germline V lookup: CDR1 GTSNPN, CDR2 SVGIG (reference sequence). CDR3 sequence reads: CAWSATIRGGRHSGNTIYF. In nucleotides, the CDR3 is TGTGCCTGGAGCGCTACCATCCGGGGAGGGCGTCACTCTGGAAACACCATATATTTT.

To note about this clonotype: Its ends do not fully match the called genes, so a read error is possible. V and J are TRBV3-1 and TRBJ2-7; no definite D call. This CDR3 spans 13 amino acids. The germline V gene encodes CDR1 LGHDT and CDR2 YNNKEL (reference sequence). CDR3 sequence: CASNQLASDEQYF. Written as DNA, the CDR3 is TGTGCCAGCAACCAATTAGCCAGCGACGAGCAGTACTTC.

The V and J genes are TRBV30 and TRBJ1-1, with TRBD1 identical over 7 bases. The CDR3 contains 14 residues. Germline CDR1 and CDR2: GTSNPN and SVGIG (reference sequence). The trim removed 5 bases at V and 1 base at J, leaving 7 bases unmatched. The CDR3 sequence: CAWSPKGANTEAFF. The CDR3, as DNA: TGTGCCTGGTCTCCCAAGGGGGCGAACACTGAAGCTTTCTTT. The whole variable domain, remainder taken from reference TRBV30 and TRBJ1-1, is SQTIHQWPATLVQPVGSPLSLECTVEGTSNPNLYWYRQAAGRGLQLLFYSVGIGQISSEVPQNLSASRPQDRQFILSSKKLLLSDSGFYLCAWSPKGANTEAFFGQGTRLTVV.

Comment on this clonotype: Its ends do not fully match the called genes, so a read error is possible. The chain employs TRBV20-1 and TRBJ1-2, with TRBD1 matching over 7 bases. There are 14 residues in the CDR3. In germline, CDR1 is DFQATT, CDR2 SNEGSKA (reference sequence). The CDR3 protein is CSARDSDRPGPLSF. Written as DNA, the CDR3 is TGCAGTGCTAGAGATTCGGACAGGCCTGGTCCCTTATCCTTC.

CDR3 region: CGPGQGSTDTQYF. CDR3 in DNA: TGCGGTCCAGGACAGGGAAGCACAGATACGCAGTATTTT. The rearrangement joins TRBV20-1 to TRBJ2-3; TRBD1 matches at 8 bases. The CDR3 consists of 13 residues. Germline CDR1 DFQATT, CDR2 SNEGSKA (reference sequence).

The gene calls are TRBV29-1 and TRBJ2-7; D is undetermined. The germline CDR1 and CDR2 sequences are SQVTM and ANQGSEA. This CDR3 is 11 amino acids long. The V gene lost 4 bases and the J gene lost 3 bases, with 7 bases spanning the gap. CDR3 bases: TGCAGCGTTGGCAGCGACTACGAGCAGTACTTC. It yields the protein CSVGSDYEQYF.

The V gene is TRBV5-6, the J gene TRBJ1-5; D is possibly TRBD1 (5 bases). The CDR3 consists of 14 residues. Germline V gene lookup returns CDR1 SGHDT and CDR2 YYEEEE. Trimming pared 0 bases from V and 7 bases from J, leaving 11 bases between. For the CDR3, the DNA is TGTGCCAGCAGCTTGGTAGGGGACGGCCAGCCCCAGCATTTT. Translation gives CASSLVGDGQPQHF.

The chain carries TRBV5-1 and TRBJ2-7, with D tentatively TRBD2 (5 bases). The CDR3 runs to 17 residues. The germline gives CDR1 SGHRS, CDR2 YFSETQ. Trimming removed 0 bases from V and 3 bases from J, with 19 bases in between. CDR3: CASSLDQLRAGNYEQYF. The CDR3 coding sequence is TGCGCCAGCAGCTTGGACCAACTCCGGGCCGGGAACTACGAGCAGTACTTC.

The CDR3 loop reads CASSVATSGRRGTGELFF. Written as DNA, the CDR3 is TGTGCCAGCAGCGTAGCGACTAGCGGGAGGAGAGGCACCGGGGAGCTGTTTTTT. J is TRBJ2-2 and V is TRBV9; 13 nucleotides align to TRBD2. In germline, CDR1 is SGDLS, CDR2 YYNGEE. Losses at the gene ends were 0 bases for V and 4 bases for J; bases not matched to a gene: 6. The CDR3 is 18 residues long.

The CDR3 sequence: CSVAPQAFSEKLFF. The CDR3 nucleotides are TGCAGCGTTGCCCCACAGGCATTCTCGGAAAAACTGTTTTTT. The chain links TRBV29-1 to TRBJ1-4; TRBD1 is a possible D gene (5 bases). The CDR3 runs to 14 residues. V was pared by 4 bases and J by 8 bases, with 17 bases between. Germline V gene sequence: CDR1 SQVTM, CDR2 ANQGSEA.

This chain links TRBV7-4 with TRBJ2-7, with D possibly being TRBD2 (6 bases). Germline CDR1 SGHVT, CDR2 SQSDAQ. CDR3 length equals 16 residues. The V end lost 2 bases, the J end lost 3 bases, and 17 bases lay between the germline ends. The CDR3 coding sequence is TGTGCCAGCAGCTTAAGGATGGGAGCGGAGGGCTACGAGCAGTACGTC. This sequence encodes CASSLRMGAEGYEQYV.

This clonotype was observed a single time. The V gene is TRBV9, the J gene TRBJ2-7; maybe TRBD2 (6 bases). The CDR3 is made up of 14 amino acids. V lost 2 bases and J 3 bases, leaving 12 bases between the germline ends. Germline lookup yields CDR1 SGDLS and CDR2 YYNGEE. The CDR3 sequence: CASSVGTEYYEQYF. The CDR3 DNA is TGTGCCAGCAGCGTGGGGACTGAATACTACGAGCAGTACTTC.

The V gene is TRBV6-2 or TRBV6-3, the J gene TRBJ1-1; D possibly corresponds to TRBD1 (6 bases). The ends were cut back, 5 bases at V and 4 bases at J, with 11 bases in the middle. Germline V lookup: CDR1 MNHEY, CDR2 SVGEGT. The CDR3 is 13 amino acids. The CDR3 DNA reads as TGTGCCAGCAGTCAAGCAGGGGTCACTGAAGCTTTCTTT. Translating gives CASSQAGVTEAFF.

The genes are TRBV27 and TRBJ2-2; TRBD2 is a possible D gene (6 bases). Germline V CDR1 and CDR2: MNHEY, SMNVEV (reference sequence). Trimming pared 5 bases from V and 4 bases from J, leaving 14 bases between. The length of the CDR3 is 15 residues. This chain's CDR3 is CASSRSGLLTGELFF. The DNA for the CDR3 is TGTGCCAGCAGTCGGTCGGGACTCCTCACCGGGGAGCTGTTTTTT.

This sequence joins TRBV20-1 and TRBJ2-5; the match to TRBD1 covers 7 bases. The junction had 12 bases not matched to a gene; V was cut back by 0 bases and J by 5 bases. CDR1 is DFQATT, CDR2 SNEGSKA, per germline (reference sequence). This CDR3 contains 16 residues. As DNA, the CDR3 is TGCAGTGCTAGAGAGACAGGGTGGACTCCTCGGGAGACCCAGTACTTC. This codes for CSARETGWTPRETQYF.

This clonotype was seen just once. The chain combines TRBV19 with TRBJ1-5, with 7 bases that match TRBD1. Trimming removed 3 bases from V and 2 bases from J; junction bases left unmatched: 7. The CDR3 extends over 16 amino acids. Germline-derived CDR1 and CDR2 are LNHDA and SQIVND (reference sequence). CDR3 sequence (DNA): TGTGCCAGTAGTATCCAACCCGGACAGGGCAATCAGCCCCAGCATTTT. This translates into CASSIQPGQGNQPQHF. The full variable domain, rest sourced from reference TRBV19 and TRBJ1-5, is DGGITQSPKYLFRKEGQNVTLSCEQNLNHDAMYWYRQDPGQGLRLIYYSQIVNDFQKGDIAEGYSVSREKKESFPLTVTSAQKNPTAFYLCASSIQPGQGNQPQHFGDGTRLSIL.

The chain employs TRBV29-1 and TRBJ2-7; D remains ambiguous. Germline CDR1 SQVTM, CDR2 ANQGSEA. The CDR3 is made up of 12 amino acids. V lost 2 bases and J lost 4, with 9 bases in between. CDR3 sequence: CSVEIHGYEQYV. The DNA for the CDR3 is TGCAGCGTTGAAATACACGGATACGAGCAGTACGTC.

This clonotype was counted once. This chain uses TRBV5-1 with TRBJ2-5; perhaps D is TRBD1 or TRBD2 (6 bases each). Germline V lookup: CDR1 SGHRS, CDR2 YFSETQ. V was pared by 7 bases and J by 12 bases, with 25 bases between. CDR3 length: 14 amino acids. The CDR3 sequence: CASSSSGERASKYF. The CDR3 nucleotides are TGCGCCAGCTCCTCGTCAGGGGAGCGGGCCTCGAAGTACTTC.

The V gene is TRBV2, the J gene TRBJ2-2; D gene unclear. V was clipped by 6 bases and J by 8 bases, with 7 bases between them. This CDR3 is built from 11 residues. Germline CDR1 SNHLY, CDR2 FYNNEI. The CDR3 here is CASRAEGELFF. The CDR3 DNA reads TGTGCCAGCAGGGCCGAAGGGGAGCTGTTTTTT.

The J gene is TRBJ2-1, the V gene TRBV30; TRBD1 might be the D (5 bases). V was clipped by 0 bases and J by 8 bases, with 8 bases between them. CDR1 GTSNPN and CDR2 SVGIG come from the germline V gene (reference sequence). CDR3 length: 12 residues. The CDR3 sequence: CAWSVRGYEQFF. CDR3 nucleotides: TGTGCCTGGAGTGTAAGGGGCTATGAGCAGTTCTTC.

The V gene is TRBV3-1, the J gene TRBJ2-5; D uncertain. The CDR3 contains 14 residues. Germline CDR1 reads LGHDT; CDR2 reads YNNKEL (reference sequence). The germline V and J ends were trimmed by 1 base and 1 base, with 7 bases remaining between them. CDR3 nucleotide sequence: TGTGCCAGCAGCCAAGGGAGCAGCCAAGAGACCCAGTACTTC. Encoded protein: CASSQGSSQETQYF.

The chain combines TRBV23-1 with TRBJ2-4; maybe TRBD2 (6 bases). TRBV23-1 is annotated as an ORF whose role is uncertain. The CDR3 covers 15 residues. V was pared by 4 bases and J by 3 bases, with 13 bases between. DNA for the CDR3: TGCGCCAGCAGTCGCCCTGGAGGGCGCAAAAACATTCAGTACTTC. Protein sequence: CASSRPGGRKNIQYF.